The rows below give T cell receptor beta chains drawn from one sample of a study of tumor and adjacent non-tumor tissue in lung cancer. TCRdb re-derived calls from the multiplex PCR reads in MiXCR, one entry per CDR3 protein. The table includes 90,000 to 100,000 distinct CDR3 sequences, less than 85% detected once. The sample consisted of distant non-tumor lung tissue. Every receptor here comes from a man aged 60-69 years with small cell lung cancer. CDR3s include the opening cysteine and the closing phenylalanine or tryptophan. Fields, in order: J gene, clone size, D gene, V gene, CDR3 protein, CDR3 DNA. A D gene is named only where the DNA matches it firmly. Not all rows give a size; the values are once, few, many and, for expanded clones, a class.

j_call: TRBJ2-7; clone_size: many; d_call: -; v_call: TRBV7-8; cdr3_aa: CASSPQGRIYEQYF; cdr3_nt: TGTGCCAGCAGCCCTCAGGGGAGGATCTACGAGCAGTACTTC
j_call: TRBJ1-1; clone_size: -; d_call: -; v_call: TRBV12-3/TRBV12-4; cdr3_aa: CASRDMGQTEALF; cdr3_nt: TGTGCCAGCAGGGACATGGGGCAAACTGAAGCTTTATTT
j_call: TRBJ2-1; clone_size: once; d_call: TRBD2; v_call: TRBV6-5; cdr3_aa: CTSTMASGSTYNEQFF; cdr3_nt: TGTACAAGCACTATGGCTAGCGGGAGTACCTACAATGAGCAGTTCTTC
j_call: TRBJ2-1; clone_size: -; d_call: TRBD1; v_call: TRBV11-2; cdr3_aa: CAGNLGGQGRNEQFF; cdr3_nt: TGTGCCGGCAACTTGGGAGGACAGGGTCGGAATGAACAGTTCTTC
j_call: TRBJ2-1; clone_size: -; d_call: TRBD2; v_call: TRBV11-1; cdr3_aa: CVSSSESRTSRSGNEQFF; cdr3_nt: TGTGTGAGCAGCTCAGAATCGAGGACTAGCAGGAGTGGTAATGAGCAGTTCTTC
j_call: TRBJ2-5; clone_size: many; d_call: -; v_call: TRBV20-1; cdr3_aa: CSAPLSETQYF; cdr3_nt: TGCAGTGCTCCCCTCTCGGAGACCCAGTACTTC
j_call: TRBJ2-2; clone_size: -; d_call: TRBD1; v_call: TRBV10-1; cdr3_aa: CASSESETGAGELFF; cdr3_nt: TGCGCCAGCAGTGAGTCGGAGACAGGGGCCGGGGAGCTGTTTTTT
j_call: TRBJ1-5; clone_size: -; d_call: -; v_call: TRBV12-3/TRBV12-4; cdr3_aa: CVSSVGPLGSQHF; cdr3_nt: TGTGTCAGCAGTGTTGGACCGCTAGGGTCCCAGCATTTT
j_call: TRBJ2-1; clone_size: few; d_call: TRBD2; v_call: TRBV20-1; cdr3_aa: CSARPFSGSPSYNEQFF; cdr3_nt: TGCAGTGCTAGACCCTTTAGCGGGAGCCCCTCCTACAATGAGCAGTTCTTC
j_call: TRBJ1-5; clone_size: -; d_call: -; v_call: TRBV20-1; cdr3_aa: CSSKTAWVYQPQHF; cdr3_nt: TGCAGTTCCAAAACGGCATGGGTGTATCAGCCCCAGCATTTT
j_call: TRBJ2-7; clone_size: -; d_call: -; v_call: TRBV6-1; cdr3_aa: CASARGGDSTNEQYF; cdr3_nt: TGTGCCAGCGCCCGAGGGGGGGACAGCACCAACGAGCAGTACTTC
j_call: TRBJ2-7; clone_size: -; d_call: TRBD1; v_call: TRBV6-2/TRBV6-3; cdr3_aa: CACSSWDRGYERYF; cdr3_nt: TGTGCCTGCAGTTCGTGGGACAGGGGCTACGAGCGGTACTTC
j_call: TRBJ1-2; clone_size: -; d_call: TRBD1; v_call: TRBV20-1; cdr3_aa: CSAREETGSDYTF; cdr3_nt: TGCAGTGCTAGAGAGGAGACAGGGAGTGACTACACCTTC
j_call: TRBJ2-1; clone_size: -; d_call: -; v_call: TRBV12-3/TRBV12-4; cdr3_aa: CASSPVSAPSNEQLF; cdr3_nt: TGTGCCAGCAGCCCCGTTAGCGCTCCCAGTAATGAGCAGCTCTTC
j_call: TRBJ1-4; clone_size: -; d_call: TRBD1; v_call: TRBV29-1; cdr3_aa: CSAWTGCVEKLLF; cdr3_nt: TGTAGCGCCTGGACAGGGTGTGTCGAAAAACTGCTTTTT
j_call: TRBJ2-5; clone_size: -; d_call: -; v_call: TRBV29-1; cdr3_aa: CNASRAGGETQCF; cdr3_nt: TGCAACGCCTCTCGTGCAGGGGGGGAGACCCAGTGCTTC
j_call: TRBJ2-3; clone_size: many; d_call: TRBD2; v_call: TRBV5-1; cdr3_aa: CASSQTSGRARDTQYF; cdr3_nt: TGCGCCAGCAGCCAGACTAGCGGGAGGGCCAGAGATACGCAGTATTTT
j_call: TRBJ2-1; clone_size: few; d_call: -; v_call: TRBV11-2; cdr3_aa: CASQNRQGDNEQSF; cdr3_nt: TGTGCCAGCCAGAATCGGCAGGGCGACAATGAGCAGTCTTTC
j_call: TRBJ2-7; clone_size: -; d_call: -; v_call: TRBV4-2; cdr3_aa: CASSQGRTGVYEQCF; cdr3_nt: TGTGCCAGCAGCCAAGGGAGGACGGGGGTCTACGAGCAGTGCTTC
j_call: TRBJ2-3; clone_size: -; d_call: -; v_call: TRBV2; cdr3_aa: CVSRGLVASGDTQYF; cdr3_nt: TGTGTCAGCAGAGGACTAGTGGCTTCAGGGGATACCCAGTATTTT
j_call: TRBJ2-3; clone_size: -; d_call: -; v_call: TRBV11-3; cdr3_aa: CASNQREEWDTQYF; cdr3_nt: TGTGCCAGCAATCAAAGGGAGGAGTGGGATACGCAGTATTTT
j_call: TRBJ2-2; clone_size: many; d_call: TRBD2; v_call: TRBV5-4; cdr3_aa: CASSPSTSGANTGELFF; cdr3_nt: TGTGCCAGCAGCCCCTCGACTAGCGGAGCGAACACCGGGGAGCTGTTTTTT
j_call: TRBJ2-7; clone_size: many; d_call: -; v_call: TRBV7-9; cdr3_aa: CASSRGTPPEQYF; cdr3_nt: TGTGCCAGCAGCCGCGGGACACCACCCGAGCAGTACTTC
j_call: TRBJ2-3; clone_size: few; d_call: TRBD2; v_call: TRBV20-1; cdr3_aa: CSARGGLAGFGDTQYF; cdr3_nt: TGCAGTGCTCGAGGTGGACTAGCGGGATTCGGAGATACGCAGTATTTT
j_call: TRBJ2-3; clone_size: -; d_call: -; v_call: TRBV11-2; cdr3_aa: CANSLEGSNTQYF; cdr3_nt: TGTGCTAACAGCCTCGAGGGGTCAAATACGCAGTATTTT
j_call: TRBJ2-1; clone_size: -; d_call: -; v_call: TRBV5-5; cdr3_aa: CASCGLGISSYNEQFF; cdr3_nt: TGTGCCAGCTGCGGTCTCGGGATAAGCTCCTACAATGAGCAGTTCTTC
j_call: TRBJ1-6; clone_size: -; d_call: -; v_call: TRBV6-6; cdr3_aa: CASSGQSIGSPFHF; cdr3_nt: TGTGCCAGCAGTGGACAGAGTATAGGGTCACCCTTCCACTTT
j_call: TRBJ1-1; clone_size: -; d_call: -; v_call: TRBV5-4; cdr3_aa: CGSSLQQGGWNTEAFF; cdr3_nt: TGTGGCAGCAGCTTGCAACAGGGAGGATGGAACACTGAAGCTTTCTTT
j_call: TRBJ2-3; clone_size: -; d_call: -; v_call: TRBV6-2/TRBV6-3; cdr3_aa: CATFPWGIETETQYF; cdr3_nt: TGTGCCACCTTCCCCTGGGGTATCGAGACAGAAACGCAGTATTTT
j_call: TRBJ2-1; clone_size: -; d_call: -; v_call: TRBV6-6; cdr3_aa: CASSFQGQRVAGNEQFF; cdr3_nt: TGTGCCAGCAGTTTCCAGGGACAACGCGTCGCGGGTAATGAGCAGTTCTTC
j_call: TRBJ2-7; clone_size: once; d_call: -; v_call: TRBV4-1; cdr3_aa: CASSFDRLYEKYF; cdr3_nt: TGCGCCAGCAGTTTCGACAGACTTTACGAGAAATACTTC
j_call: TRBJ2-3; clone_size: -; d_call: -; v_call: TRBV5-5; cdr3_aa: CVCSLEGPSTDTQYF; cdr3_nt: TGTGTCTGCAGCTTAGAGGGCCCTAGCACAGATACGCAGTATTTT
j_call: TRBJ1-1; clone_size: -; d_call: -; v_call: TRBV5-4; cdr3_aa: CANSFSGNAEAFF; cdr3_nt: TGTGCCAACAGCTTTTCCGGAAACGCTGAAGCTTTCTTT
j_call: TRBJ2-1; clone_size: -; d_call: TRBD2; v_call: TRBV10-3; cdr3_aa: CAVRETIGGSSYNEQFF; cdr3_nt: TGTGCCGTCAGGGAGACTATCGGGGGGAGCTCCTACAATGAGCAGTTCTTC
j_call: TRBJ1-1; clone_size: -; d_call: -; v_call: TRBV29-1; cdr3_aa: CSGTEGGNTEAFF; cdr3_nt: TGCAGTGGAACAGAGGGGGGGAACACTGAAGCTTTCTTT
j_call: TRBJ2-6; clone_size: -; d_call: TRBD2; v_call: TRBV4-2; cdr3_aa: CASIQDAGGHSGAKVLTF; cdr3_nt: TGTGCCAGCATCCAAGATGCGGGGGGACACTCTGGGGCCAAGGTCCTGACTTTC
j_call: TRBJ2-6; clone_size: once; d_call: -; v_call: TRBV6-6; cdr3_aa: CASSLQASGANVLAF; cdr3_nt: TGTGCCAGCAGCTTACAGGCCTCTGGGGCCAACGTCCTGGCTTTC
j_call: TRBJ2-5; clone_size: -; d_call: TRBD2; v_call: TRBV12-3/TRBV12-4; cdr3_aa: CTSSPYSGGKETQYF; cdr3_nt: TGTACCAGCAGTCCCTATAGCGGGGGAAAAGAGACTCAGTACTTC
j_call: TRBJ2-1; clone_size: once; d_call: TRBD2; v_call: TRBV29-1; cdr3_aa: CSVDGGLAGGSSYNVQFF; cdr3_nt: TGCAGCGTTGATGGGGGGCTAGCGGGAGGGAGCTCCTACAATGTGCAGTTCTTC
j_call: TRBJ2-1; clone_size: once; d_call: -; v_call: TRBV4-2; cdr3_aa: CASSQESYLDVRGLNKQFF; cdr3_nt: TGTGCCAGTAGCCAAGAAAGCTACCTGGATGTGCGGGGCCTAAATAAGCAGTTCTTC
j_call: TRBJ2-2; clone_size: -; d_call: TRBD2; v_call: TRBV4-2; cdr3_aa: CGSKLAGDDGGELFF; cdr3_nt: TGTGGCAGTAAACTTGCGGGAGATGATGGCGGGGAGCTGTTTTTT
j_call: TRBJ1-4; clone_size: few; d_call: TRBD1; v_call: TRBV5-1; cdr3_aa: CASRRTGLGEKLFF; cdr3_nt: TGCGCCAGCAGAAGGACAGGTTTGGGTGAAAAACTGTTTTTT
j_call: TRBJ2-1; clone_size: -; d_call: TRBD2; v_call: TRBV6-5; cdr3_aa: CASSYLVWGLADYEQFF; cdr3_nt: TGTGCCAGCAGTTACTTGGTCTGGGGACTAGCGGACTATGAGCAGTTCTTC
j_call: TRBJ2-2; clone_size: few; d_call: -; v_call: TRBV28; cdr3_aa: CASSTRGTGEPFF; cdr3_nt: TGTGCCAGCAGTACCCGAGGAACCGGGGAGCCGTTTTTT
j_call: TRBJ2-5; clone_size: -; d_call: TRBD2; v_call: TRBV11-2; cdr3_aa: CASSLVAGLLIKQETQHF; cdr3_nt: TGCGCCAGCAGCTTAGTAGCGGGCCTCCTTATTAAACAAGAGACCCAGCACTTC
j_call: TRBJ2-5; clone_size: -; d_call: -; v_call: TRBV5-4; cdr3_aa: CANSLEFFQETQYF; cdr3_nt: TGTGCCAACAGTCTGGAGTTTTTCCAAGAGACCCAGTACTTC
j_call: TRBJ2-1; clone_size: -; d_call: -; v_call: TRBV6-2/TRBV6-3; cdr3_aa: CASSYSSYNEKFF; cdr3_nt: TGTGCCAGCAGTTACTCTAGCTATAATGAGAAGTTCTTC
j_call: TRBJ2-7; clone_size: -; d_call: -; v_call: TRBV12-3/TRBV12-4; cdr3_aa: CASSLDSGAERYF; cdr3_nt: TGTGCCAGCAGTTTAGACTCGGGGGCCGAGCGGTACTTC
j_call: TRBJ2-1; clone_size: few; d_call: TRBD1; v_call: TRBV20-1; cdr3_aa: CSARGQTGLGYNKQFF; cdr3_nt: TGCAGTGCTAGAGGTCAGACAGGGTTGGGCTACAATAAGCAGTTCTTC
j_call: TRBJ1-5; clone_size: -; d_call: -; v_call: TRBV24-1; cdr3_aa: CATSDGRNQAQHF; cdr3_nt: TGTGCCACCAGTGACGGCCGTAATCAGGCCCAGCATTTT
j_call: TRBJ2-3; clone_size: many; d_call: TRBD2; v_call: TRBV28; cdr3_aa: CASSSLAGATTDTQYF; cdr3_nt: TGTGCCAGCAGTTCACTAGCGGGAGCGACCACAGATACGCAGTATTTT
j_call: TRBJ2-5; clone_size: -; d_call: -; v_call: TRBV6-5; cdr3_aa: CASSYREPQETHYF; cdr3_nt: TGTGCCAGCAGTTACCGGGAGCCCCAGGAGACCCACTACTTC
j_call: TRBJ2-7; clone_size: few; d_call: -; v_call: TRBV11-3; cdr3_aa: CASSLETCYEQYF; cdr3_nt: TGTGCCAGCAGTTTAGAAACTTGCTACGAGCAGTACTTC
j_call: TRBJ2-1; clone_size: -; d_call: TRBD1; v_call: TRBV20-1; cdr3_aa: CSAGYRDRGHHNELFF; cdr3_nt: TGCAGTGCTGGCTACCGGGACAGGGGGCATCACAATGAGCTGTTCTTC